This entry describes one T cell receptor beta chain. In the original processing: For nucleated cells, counts were estimated from reference gene primer amplification. The data were produced by immunoSEQ multiplex PCR, yet TCRdb's version contains in-frame clones alone and is incomplete. V and J calls plus clone size are reproduced from that table; the DNA served to infer D and trimming. This sample has 50,000 to 65,000 clones, with 70% to 90% found just once. The entry originates in a study of blood T cell repertoires in COVID-19. As for the study in general: From the United States, Italy and Spain came samples of acute and convalescent COVID-19. T cells, B-cell-depleted T cells, or PBMCs provided the cDNA or gDNA that served as material.

The clonotype comes from a man aged 50 or older with active COVID-19. The sequenced material came from peripheral blood.

CDR3 coding DNA: TGTGCTAGTGGTCCGGGACTCTCTGGAAACACCATATATTTT. It encodes CASGPGLSGNTIYF. This sequence joins TRBV12-5 and TRBJ1-3; TRBD1 is a possible D gene (5 bases). The CDR3 is made up of 14 amino acids. CDR1 is LGHNT, CDR2 FRNRAP, per germline. V lost 5 bases to trimming and J lost 0 bases, with 8 bases between them.